The sequence of this T cell receptor (beta chain) was determined in a study of neurological immune-mediated disorders. TCRdb re-analysed the 5' RACE reads in MiXCR, keeping a single row per CDR3 protein. The repertoire has tens of thousands of distinct CDR3 sequences, over 10% of them found once; the top ten carry 5.8%. This clonotype was seen ten or more times. The CDR3 is 13 residues long. Germline V lookup: CDR1 SGHDN, CDR2 FVKESK. Trimming stripped 2 bases from V and 2 bases from J, with 6 bases between. Where libraries were unsorted, they were derived from 2 million PBMCs stored at -80 degrees C.

The chain couples TRBV14 to TRBJ1-2, with D unresolved. The sequenced sample was PBMCs. The receptor was isolated from a woman aged 55-70 years in good health. The CDR3 sequence is CASSQTANYGYTF. CDR3 nucleotides: TGTGCCAGCAGCCAAACAGCGAACTATGGCTACACCTTC. The complete variable domain, with remaining parts taken from reference TRBV14 and TRBJ1-2, reads EAGVTQFPSHSVIEKGQTVTLRCDPISGHDNLYWYRRVMGKEIKFLLHFVKESKQDESGMPNNRFLAERTGGTYSTLKVQPAELEDSGVYFCASSQTANYGYTFGSGTRLTVV.